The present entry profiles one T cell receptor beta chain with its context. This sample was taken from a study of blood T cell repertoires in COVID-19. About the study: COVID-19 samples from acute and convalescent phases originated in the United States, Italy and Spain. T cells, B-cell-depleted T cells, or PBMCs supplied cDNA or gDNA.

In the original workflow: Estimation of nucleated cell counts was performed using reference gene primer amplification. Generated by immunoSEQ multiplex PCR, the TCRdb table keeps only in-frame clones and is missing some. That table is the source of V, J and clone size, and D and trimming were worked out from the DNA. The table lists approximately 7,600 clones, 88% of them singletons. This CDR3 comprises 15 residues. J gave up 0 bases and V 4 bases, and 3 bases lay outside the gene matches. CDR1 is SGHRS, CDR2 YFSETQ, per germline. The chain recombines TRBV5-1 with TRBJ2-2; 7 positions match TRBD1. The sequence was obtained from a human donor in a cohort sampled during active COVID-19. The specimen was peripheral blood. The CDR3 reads CASSKTGSNTGELFF. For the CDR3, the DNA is TGCGCCAGCAGCAAGACAGGGTCGAACACCGGGGAGCTGTTTTTT. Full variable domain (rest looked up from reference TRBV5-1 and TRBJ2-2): KAGVTQTPRYLIKTRGQQVTLSCSPISGHRSVSWYQQTPGQGLQFLFEYFSETQRNKGNFPGRFSGRQFSNSRSEMNVSTLELGDSALYLCASSKTGSNTGELFFGEGSRLTVL.